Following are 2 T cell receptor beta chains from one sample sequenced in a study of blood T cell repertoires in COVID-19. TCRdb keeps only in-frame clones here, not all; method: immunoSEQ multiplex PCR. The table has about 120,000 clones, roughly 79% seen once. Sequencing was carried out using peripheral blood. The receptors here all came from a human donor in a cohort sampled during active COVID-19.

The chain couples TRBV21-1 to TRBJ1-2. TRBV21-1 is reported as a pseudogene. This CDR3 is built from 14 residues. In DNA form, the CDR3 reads TGTGCCAGCAGCACAAAATGCCCCTACTTAGGCTACACCTTC. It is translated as CASSTKCPYLGYTF.

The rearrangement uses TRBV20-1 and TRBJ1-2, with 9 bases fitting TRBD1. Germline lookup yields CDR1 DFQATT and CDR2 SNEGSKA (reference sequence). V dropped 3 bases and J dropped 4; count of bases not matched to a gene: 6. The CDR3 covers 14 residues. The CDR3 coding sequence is TGCAGTGCTAGTACAGGGGGCGTCCCCTATGGCTACACCTTC. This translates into CSASTGGVPYGYTF.